This T cell receptor (beta chain) was obtained from a study of shared clonotypes between healthy human individuals. A word on this clone: Antigen unknown.

Study-level findings and limits: Of the naive CD4 clonotypes, around 5% were shared across a handful of donors.

The CDR3 has 15 amino acids. Germline loops: CDR1 SGHVS, CDR2 FQNEAQ. V lost 5 bases and J lost 8; bases outside the gene matches: 11. The assay was immunoSEQ multiplex PCR, and TCRdb's table has in-frame clones only and misses some. The table has about 2.4 million clones, 93% seen once. The V and J genes are TRBV7-8 and TRBJ1-4; 7 bases line up with TRBD1. Sequenced input: naive CD4+ T cells from PBMCs. The subset here: CD45RA+ positively selected. This receptor was taken from a man aged 18 to 29 in good health. Some clones in this sample may be carry-over from other donors' samples. CDR3 residues: CASSAQRTGSEKLFF. The CDR3 nucleotides read TGTGCCAGCAGCGCACAACGGACAGGATCCGAAAAACTGTTTTTT. Complete variable domain (other parts from reference TRBV7-8 and TRBJ1-4): GAGVSQSPRYKVAKRGQDVALRCDPISGHVSLFWYQQALGQGPEFLTYFQNEAQLDKSGLPSDRFFAERPEGSVSTLKIQRTQQEDSAVYLCASSAQRTGSEKLFFGSGTQLSVL.